This TCR beta chain is from a study of sequential checkpoint blockade in melanoma. In the study overall: Each arm's sequence ended with maintenance nivolumab.

On this clone: The junction shows a germline mismatch at one end, possibly a read error.

Data came from immunoSEQ multiplex PCR; TCRdb stores just in-frame clones and leaves some out. The table includes approximately 11,000 clones, under 85% detected once. Germline V gene lookup returns CDR1 MDHEN and CDR2 SYDVKM. This CDR3 region has 15 residues. Noted treatment: randomized to nivolumab then ipilimumab (arm A) or the reverse (arm B). Patients had received no earlier DNA-damaging chemotherapy. PBMC sorting kept live CD3+CD8+ cells without CD19 or CD56. This rearrangement joins TRBV28 to TRBJ2-7; 8 positions match TRBD1. The clonotype was recovered from a human donor with melanoma. This material consisted of CD8+ T cells sorted from blood (inferred from file names), taken from a patient given nivolumab and ipilimumab in sequence. DNA of the CDR3: TGTGCCAGCAGTTTAGCGGGCAGGGGGCGTGACGAGCAGTGCTTC. Translation gives CASSLAGRGRDEQCF.